This TCR beta chain was retrieved from a study of cytomegalovirus exposure and HLA in healthy donors. On the study more broadly: The 120 validation repertoires used the same platform as the roughly 670 first-cohort repertoires (as reported by a later analysis). Study-level points and caveats: Subsequent analysis found a tendency for first-cohort TCR clusters to co-occur within the 120 or so validation repertoires.

Note on this clone: Its target is unknown.

The CDR3 runs 15 residues. The germline V gene encodes CDR1 LGHNA and CDR2 YSLEER. V gave up 0 bases and J gave up 6 bases; unmatched junction bases: 8. TCRdb's table, derived via immunoSEQ multiplex PCR, lists solely in-frame clones and lacks some. The table has 250,000 to 400,000 clones, about 85% seen once. The donors were in the roughly 130-subject validation cohort, distinct from the roughly 600-subject first cohort. The clonotype originates from a woman in her 30s in good health and CMV-seropositive. V gene TRBV4-3 combines with J gene TRBJ2-7, with TRBD2 matching 7 bases. Sequenced sample: PBMCs. In DNA, the CDR3 is TGCGCCAGCAGCCAAGAGGTTAGACTAGCCGCCGAGCAGTACTTC. The encoded protein is CASSQEVRLAAEQYF.